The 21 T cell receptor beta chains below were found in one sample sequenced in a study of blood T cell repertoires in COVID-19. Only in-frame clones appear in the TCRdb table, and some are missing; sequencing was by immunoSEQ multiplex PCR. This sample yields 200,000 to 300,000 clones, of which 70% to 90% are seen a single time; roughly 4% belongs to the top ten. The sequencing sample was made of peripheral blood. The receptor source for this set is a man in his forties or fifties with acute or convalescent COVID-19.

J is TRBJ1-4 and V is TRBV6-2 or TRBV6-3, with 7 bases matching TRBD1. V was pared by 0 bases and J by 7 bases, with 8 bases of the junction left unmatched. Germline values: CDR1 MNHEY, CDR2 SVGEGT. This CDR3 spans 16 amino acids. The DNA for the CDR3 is TGTGCCAGCAGTTACTCGAAGTTTACAGGGGTTGAAAAACTGTTTTTT. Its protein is CASSYSKFTGVEKLFF.

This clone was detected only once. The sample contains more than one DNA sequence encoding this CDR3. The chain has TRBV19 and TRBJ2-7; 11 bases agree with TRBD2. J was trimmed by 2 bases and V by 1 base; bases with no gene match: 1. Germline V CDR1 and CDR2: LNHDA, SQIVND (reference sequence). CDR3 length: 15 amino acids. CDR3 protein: CASSIGLAGTYEQYF. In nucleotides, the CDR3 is TGTGCCAGTAGTATAGGACTAGCGGGAACCTACGAGCAGTACTTC.

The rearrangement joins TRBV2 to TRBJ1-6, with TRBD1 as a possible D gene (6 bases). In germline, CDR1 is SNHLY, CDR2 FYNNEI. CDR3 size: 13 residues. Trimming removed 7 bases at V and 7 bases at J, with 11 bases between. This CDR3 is CASTLDRNSPLHF. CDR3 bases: TGTGCCAGCACCTTGGACAGAAATTCACCCCTCCACTTT.

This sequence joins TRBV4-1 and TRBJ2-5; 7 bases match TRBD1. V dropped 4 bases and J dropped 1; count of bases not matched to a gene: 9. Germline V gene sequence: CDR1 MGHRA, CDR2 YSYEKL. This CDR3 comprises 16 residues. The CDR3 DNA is TGCGCCAGCAGCCCAGAACAGGGGCCATTCCAAGAGACCCAGTACTTC. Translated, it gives CASSPEQGPFQETQYF.

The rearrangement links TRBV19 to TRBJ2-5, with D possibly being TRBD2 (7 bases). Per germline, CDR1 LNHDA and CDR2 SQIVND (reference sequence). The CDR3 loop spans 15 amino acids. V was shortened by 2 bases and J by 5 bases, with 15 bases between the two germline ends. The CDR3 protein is CASSINGGAVETQYF. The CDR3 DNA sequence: TGTGCCAGTAGTATAAATGGGGGGGCGGTCGAGACCCAGTACTTC.

The CDR3 spells CASSQAGVDSNQPQHF. The CDR3 region has the DNA TGTGCCAGCAGCCAAGCAGGGGTAGACAGCAATCAGCCCCAGCATTTT. The chain links TRBV4-2 to TRBJ1-5, with D possibly being TRBD1 (6 bases). Germline V gene sequence: CDR1 LGHNA, CDR2 YNFKEQ. This CDR3 has 16 residues. V was clipped by 1 base and J by 1 base, with 11 bases between them.

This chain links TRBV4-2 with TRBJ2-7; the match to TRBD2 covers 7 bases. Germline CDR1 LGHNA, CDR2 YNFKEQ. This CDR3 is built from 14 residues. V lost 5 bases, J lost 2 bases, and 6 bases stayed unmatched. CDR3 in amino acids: CASSFVGGTYEQYF. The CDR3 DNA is TGTGCCAGCAGCTTTGTGGGAGGGACCTACGAGCAGTACTTC.

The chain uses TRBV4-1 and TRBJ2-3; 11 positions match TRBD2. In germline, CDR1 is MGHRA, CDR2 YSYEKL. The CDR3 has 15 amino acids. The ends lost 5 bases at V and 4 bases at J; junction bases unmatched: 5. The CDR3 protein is CASSLLAGGSDTQYF. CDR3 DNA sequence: TGCGCCAGCAGCTTATTAGCGGGGGGGTCAGATACGCAGTATTTT.

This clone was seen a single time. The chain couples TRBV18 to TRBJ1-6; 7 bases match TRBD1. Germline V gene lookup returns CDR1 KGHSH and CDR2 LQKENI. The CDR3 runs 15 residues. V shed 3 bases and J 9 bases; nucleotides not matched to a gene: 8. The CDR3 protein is CASSPNRGGGSPLHF. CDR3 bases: TGTGCCAGCTCACCTAACAGGGGCGGCGGTTCACCCCTCCACTTT.

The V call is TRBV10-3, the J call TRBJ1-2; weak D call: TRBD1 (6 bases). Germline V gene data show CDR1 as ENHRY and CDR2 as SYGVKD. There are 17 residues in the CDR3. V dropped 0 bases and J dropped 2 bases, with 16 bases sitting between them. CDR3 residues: CAISESLQSTGNYGYTF. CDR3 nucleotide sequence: TGTGCCATCAGTGAGTCCCTTCAATCGACAGGCAACTATGGCTACACCTTC.

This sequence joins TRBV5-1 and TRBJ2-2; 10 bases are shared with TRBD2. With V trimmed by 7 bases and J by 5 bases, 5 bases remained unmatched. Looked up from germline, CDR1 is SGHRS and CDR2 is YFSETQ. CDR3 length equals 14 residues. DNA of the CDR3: TGCGCCAGCTCGATAGCGGGAGGAACCGGGGAGCTGTTTTTT. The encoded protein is CASSIAGGTGELFF.

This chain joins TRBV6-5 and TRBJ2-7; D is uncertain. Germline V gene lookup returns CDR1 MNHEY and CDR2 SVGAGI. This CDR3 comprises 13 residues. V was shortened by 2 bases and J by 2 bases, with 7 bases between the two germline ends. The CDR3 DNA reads TGTGCCAGCAGTTACGAGTTGGCCTACGAGCAGTACTTC. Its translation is CASSYELAYEQYF.

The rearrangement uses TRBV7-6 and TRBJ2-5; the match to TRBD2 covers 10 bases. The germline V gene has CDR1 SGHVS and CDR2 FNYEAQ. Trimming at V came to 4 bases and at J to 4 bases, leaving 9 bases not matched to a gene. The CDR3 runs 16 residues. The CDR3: CASSSSSGSRVETQYF. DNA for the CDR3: TGTGCCAGCAGCTCATCTAGCGGGAGCAGGGTAGAGACCCAGTACTTC.

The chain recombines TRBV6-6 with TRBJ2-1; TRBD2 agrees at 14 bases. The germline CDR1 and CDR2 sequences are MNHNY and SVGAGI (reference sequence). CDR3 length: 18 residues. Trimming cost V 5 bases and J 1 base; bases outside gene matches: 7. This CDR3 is CASSQTSGGARSYNEQFF. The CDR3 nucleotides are TGTGCCAGCAGTCAGACTAGCGGGGGGGCTCGATCCTACAATGAGCAGTTCTTC.

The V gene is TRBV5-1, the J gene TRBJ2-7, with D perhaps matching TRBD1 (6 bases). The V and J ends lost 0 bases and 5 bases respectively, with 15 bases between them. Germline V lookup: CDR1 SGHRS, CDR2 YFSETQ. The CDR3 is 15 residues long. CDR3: CASSLVGTGSHEQYF. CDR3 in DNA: TGCGCCAGCAGCTTGGTAGGTACAGGGTCTCACGAGCAGTACTTC.

The CDR3 loop reads CASSDASGDYNEQFF. The CDR3 DNA follows: TGTGCCAGCAGTGACGCTAGCGGAGACTACAATGAGCAGTTCTTC. The J gene is TRBJ2-1, the V gene TRBV2; the match to TRBD2 covers 7 bases. Germline V lookup: CDR1 SNHLY, CDR2 FYNNEI. V dropped 3 bases and J dropped 3; count of bases not matched to a gene: 5. This CDR3 region has 15 residues.

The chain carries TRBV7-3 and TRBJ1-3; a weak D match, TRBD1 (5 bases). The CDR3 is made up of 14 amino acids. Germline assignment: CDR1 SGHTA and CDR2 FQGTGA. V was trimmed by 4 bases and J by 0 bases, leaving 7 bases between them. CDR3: CASSSGGSGNTIYF. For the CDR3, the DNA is TGTGCCAGCAGCTCCGGGGGCTCTGGAAACACCATATATTTT.

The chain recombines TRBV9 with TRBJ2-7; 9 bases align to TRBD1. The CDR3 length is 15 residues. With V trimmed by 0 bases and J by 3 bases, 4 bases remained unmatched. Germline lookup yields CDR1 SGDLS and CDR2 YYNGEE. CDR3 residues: CASSVGGTGNYEQYF. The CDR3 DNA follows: TGTGCCAGCAGCGTAGGCGGGACAGGGAACTACGAGCAGTACTTC.

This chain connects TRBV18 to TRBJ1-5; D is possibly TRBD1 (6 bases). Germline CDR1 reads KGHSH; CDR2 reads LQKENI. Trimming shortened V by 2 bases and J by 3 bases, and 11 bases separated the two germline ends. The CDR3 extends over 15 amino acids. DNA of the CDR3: TGTGCCAGCTCACCAAACAGGGTGATCAATCAGCCCCAGCATTTT. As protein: CASSPNRVINQPQHF. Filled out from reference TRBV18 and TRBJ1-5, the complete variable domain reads NAGVMQNPRHLVRRRGQEARLRCSPMKGHSHVYWYRQLPEEGLKFMVYLQKENIIDESGMPKERFSAEFPKEGPSILRIQQVVRGDSAAYFCASSPNRVINQPQHFGDGTRLSIL.

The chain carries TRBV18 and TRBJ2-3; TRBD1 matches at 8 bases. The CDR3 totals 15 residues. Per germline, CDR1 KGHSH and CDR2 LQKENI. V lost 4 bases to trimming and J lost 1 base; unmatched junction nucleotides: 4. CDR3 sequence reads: CASSLTTGGTDTQYF. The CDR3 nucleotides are TGTGCCAGCTCACTAACGACAGGGGGCACAGATACGCAGTATTTT.

DNA of the CDR3: TGTGCCAGCAGCTTAGTGCGGAGTTTTGGAAACACCATATATTTT. It is translated as CASSLVRSFGNTIYF. The chain couples TRBV11-2 to TRBJ1-3; no reliable D call. V was pared by 1 base and J by 3 bases, with 10 bases between. Germline assignment: CDR1 SGHAT and CDR2 FQNNGV. The CDR3 covers 15 residues.